Described below is a single T cell receptor (beta chain) sequence and its context. The target of this receptor is not known. No per-base quality is available; no much larger clone lies one base away. The sample is drawn from a study of control samples from healthy donors and cancer patients (dated by TCRdb to 2018 to 2020). The method was the immunoSEQ multiplex PCR assay. TCRdb's version of the immuneACCESS table is confined to in-frame rearrangements and falls short of the full clone set. An unresolved V gene accounts for under half of the shortfall where checked; the remainder is of unknown origin. In this sample the table shows around 190,000 clones, around 90% of which occur a single time. The ten largest clones take up around 1.5% of the sample. Sequenced: blood. The sequence derives from a woman aged 45-65 years in good health.

The nucleotides read TGTGCCAGCAGTTACCCGGCTAGGACTAGCGGGGGGGGGTACACCGGGGAGCTGTTTTTT. Its translation is CASSYPARTSGGGYTGELFF. The chain is made from TRBV6-2 or TRBV6-3 and TRBJ2-2, with TRBD2 matching 15 junction bases. The germline V gene supplies CDR1 MNHEY and CDR2 SVGEGT. V and J are trimmed by 2 bases and 3 bases, and the gene matches miss 10 bases of the junction. CDR3 length: 20 amino acids, cysteine to phenylalanine. Of the read, only the CDR3 DNA is kept; its 60 bases are in frame from base 1.